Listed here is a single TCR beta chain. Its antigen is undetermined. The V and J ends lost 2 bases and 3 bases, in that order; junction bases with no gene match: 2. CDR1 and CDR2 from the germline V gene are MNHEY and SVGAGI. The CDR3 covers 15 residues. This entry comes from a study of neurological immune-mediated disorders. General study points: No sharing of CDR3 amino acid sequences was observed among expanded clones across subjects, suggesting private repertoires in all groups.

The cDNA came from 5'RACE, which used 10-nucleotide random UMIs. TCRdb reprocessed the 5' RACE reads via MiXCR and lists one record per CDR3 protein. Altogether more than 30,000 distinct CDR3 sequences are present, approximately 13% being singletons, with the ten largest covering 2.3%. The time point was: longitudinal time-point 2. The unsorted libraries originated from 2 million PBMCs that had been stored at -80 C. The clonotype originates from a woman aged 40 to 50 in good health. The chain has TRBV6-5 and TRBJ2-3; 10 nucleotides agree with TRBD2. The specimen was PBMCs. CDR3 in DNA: TGTGCCAGCAGTTACGAACTAGCGGGGACAGATACGCAGTATTTT. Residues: CASSYELAGTDTQYF.